A single sample is the source of the 23 T cell receptor beta chains below, sequenced in a study of OX40 agonist ivuxolimab in advanced cancers. Sequencing used immunoSEQ multiplex PCR; TCRdb keeps in-frame clones, though not all of them. Of approximately 40,000 clones in the sample, 65% to 85% were seen once. Here the sequenced sample was CD4+ or CD8+ T cells sorted from blood, taken in a trial of the OX40 agonist ivuxolimab. The receptors here all came from an adult with an advanced solid tumor such as melanoma, head and neck, liver or kidney cancer.

The gene calls are TRBV13 and TRBJ2-7, with D possibly matching TRBD2 (5 bases). V was trimmed by 5 bases and J by 1 base, leaving 9 bases between them. CDR1 is PRHDT and CDR2 is FYEKMQ in the germline V gene (reference sequence). The CDR3 consists of 13 residues. CDR3 DNA sequence: TGTGCCAGCAGCCTGCCGGGATCCTACGAGCAGTACTTC. As protein: CASSLPGSYEQYF.

The chain joins TRBV7-8 to TRBJ2-7; D remains ambiguous. Germline V gene data show CDR1 as SGHVS and CDR2 as FQNEAQ. CDR3 size: 12 residues. V dropped 0 bases and J dropped 3 bases, with 3 bases sitting between them. CDR3 amino acids: CASSLADYEQYF. Here the CDR3 DNA reads TGTGCCAGCAGCTTAGCGGACTACGAGCAGTACTTC.

V gene TRBV7-8 combines with J gene TRBJ1-5; no definite D call. With 5 bases removed from V and 3 bases from J, the gap between germline ends came to 8 bases. The CDR3 is made up of 13 amino acids. In germline, CDR1 is SGHVS, CDR2 FQNEAQ. CDR3 protein: CASSQGYNQPQHF. CDR3 bases: TGTGCCAGCAGCCAAGGGTACAATCAGCCCCAGCATTTT.

V gene TRBV6-1 combines with J gene TRBJ2-7, with D perhaps TRBD1 (5 bases). Trimming shortened V by 1 base and J by 2 bases, and 12 bases separated the two germline ends. CDR1 and CDR2 (germline): MNHNS, SASEGT. The CDR3 runs to 15 residues. The CDR3 DNA reads as TGTGCCAGCAGTGAAGAGACAGACGATACCTACGAGCAGTACTTC. This sequence encodes CASSEETDDTYEQYF.

V and J are TRBV7-8 and TRBJ2-5; possibly TRBD2 for D (6 bases). V was pared by 4 bases and J by 4 bases, with 13 bases between. This CDR3 spans 14 amino acids. Germline lookup yields CDR1 SGHVS and CDR2 FQNEAQ. The CDR3 loop reads CASSSGTWGETQYF. In DNA form, the CDR3 reads TGTGCCAGCAGCTCGGGGACTTGGGGAGAGACCCAGTACTTC.

The chain couples TRBV29-1 to TRBJ2-1; TRBD2 agrees at 10 bases. From germline, CDR1 is SQVTM and CDR2 ANQGSEA. The CDR3 runs to 21 residues. The ends lost 1 base at V and 2 bases at J; junction bases unmatched: 20. CDR3 DNA sequence: TGCAGCGTTGAAGGTAGGGTGCATCTGGGAGCTAGCGGGAGTCCCTACAATGAGCAGTTCTTC. This gives the protein CSVEGRVHLGASGSPYNEQFF.

The chain has TRBV5-4 and TRBJ1-1; weak D call: TRBD1 (5 bases). V lost 0 bases and J 3 bases, leaving 9 bases between the germline ends. Germline V gene data show CDR1 as SGHNT and CDR2 as YYREEE (reference sequence). The CDR3 contains 14 residues. The CDR3 spells CASSLAGGYTEAFF. CDR3 in DNA: TGTGCCAGCAGCTTGGCGGGGGGGTACACTGAAGCTTTCTTT.

V is TRBV6-1 and J is TRBJ2-7; D is uncertain. The CDR3 sequence is 12 residues long. Germline lookup yields CDR1 MNHNS and CDR2 SASEGT. The ends were cut back, 2 bases at V and 5 bases at J, with 7 bases in the middle. DNA for the CDR3: TGTGCCAGCAGTGAAACTTCGGACGAGCAGTACTTC. Translation gives CASSETSDEQYF.

The CDR3 protein is CAWSDDRTEAFF. In nucleotides, the CDR3 is TGTGCCTGGAGTGACGACCGGACTGAAGCTTTCTTT. The chain couples TRBV30 to TRBJ1-1, with unresolved D. CDR3 size: 12 residues. CDR1 GTSNPN and CDR2 SVGIG come from the germline V gene (reference sequence). Trimming took 1 base from V and 5 from J, leaving 8 bases between them.

The chain has TRBV30 and TRBJ2-5, with 12 bases aligning to TRBD1. CDR1 is GTSNPN and CDR2 is SVGIG in the germline V gene (reference sequence). This CDR3 spans 16 amino acids. V dropped 0 bases and J dropped 2; count of bases not matched to a gene: 4. The CDR3 protein is CAWSVPGQGAQETQYF. The CDR3 DNA is TGTGCCTGGAGTGTGCCGGGACAGGGGGCTCAAGAGACCCAGTACTTC.

Notes on this clone: The sample contains more than one DNA sequence encoding this CDR3. The rearrangement links TRBV27 to TRBJ2-3, with D unresolved. CDR3 length equals 13 residues. CDR1 and CDR2 (germline): MNHEY, SMNVEV (reference sequence). Trimming took 0 bases from V and 3 from J, leaving 4 bases between them. CDR3 loop: CASSLSGTDTQYF. DNA of the CDR3: TGTGCCAGCAGTTTATCCGGGACAGATACGCAGTATTTT.

Here the CDR3 reads CASSRGGQNTEAFF. Written as DNA, the CDR3 is TGTGCCAGCAGCCGCGGGGGGCAGAACACTGAAGCTTTCTTT. The chain has TRBV7-6 and TRBJ1-1; D may be TRBD1 (6 bases). This CDR3 region has 14 residues. Germline loops: CDR1 SGHVS, CDR2 FNYEAQ. V was cut by 5 bases and J by 1 base, with 11 bases left in between.

CDR3 sequence (DNA): TGTGCCAGCAGCGGTCCCGAGTACACCTTC. Translating it yields CASSGPEYTF. The chain uses TRBV9 and TRBJ1-2; D is ambiguous. Germline V CDR1 and CDR2: SGDLS, YYNGEE. This CDR3 has 10 amino acids. V was clipped by 3 bases and J by 11 bases, with 8 bases between them. The full variable domain, completed using reference TRBV9 and TRBJ1-2, is DSGVTQTPKHLITATGQRVTLRCSPRSGDLSVYWYQQSLDQGLQFLIQYYNGEERAKGNILERFSAQQFPDLHSELNLSSLELGDSALYFCASSGPEYTFGSGTRLTVV.

This clone was detected once. The chain combines TRBV7-9 with TRBJ2-3; weak D call: TRBD2 (5 bases). The CDR3 extends over 14 amino acids. Germline V lookup: CDR1 SEHNR, CDR2 FQNEAQ (reference sequence). V gave up 8 bases and J gave up 3 bases, with 15 bases separating them. The CDR3 sequence: CASGEGLGTDTQYF. In nucleotides, the CDR3 is TGTGCCAGCGGAGAGGGCCTAGGGACAGATACGCAGTATTTT.

This chain uses TRBV19 with TRBJ2-7, with 8 nucleotides matching TRBD1. V lost 3 bases to trimming and J lost 0 bases; unmatched junction nucleotides: 4. The CDR3 extends over 15 amino acids. Germline CDR1 is LNHDA and CDR2 is SQIVND (reference sequence). As DNA, the CDR3 is TGTGCCAGTAGTATGGACAGGGTGGCCTCCTACGAGCAGTACTTC. It translates to CASSMDRVASYEQYF. Combining the CDR3 with reference TRBV19 and TRBJ2-7 gives the whole variable domain DGGITQSPKYLFRKEGQNVTLSCEQNLNHDAMYWYRQDPGQGLRLIYYSQIVNDFQKGDIAEGYSVSREKKESFPLTVTSAQKNPTAFYLCASSMDRVASYEQYFGPGTRLTVT.

The DNA for the CDR3 is TGCGCCAGCAGCCCCTACGACGTGTCCTACGAGCAGTACTTC. Translation gives CASSPYDVSYEQYF. V is TRBV4-3 and J is TRBJ2-7, with D unresolved. This CDR3 is built from 14 residues. Germline loops: CDR1 LGHNA, CDR2 YSLEER. V was trimmed by 4 bases and J by 1 base, leaving 11 bases between them.

This chain's CDR3 is CASSLGTGFGTGELFF. CDR3 DNA sequence: TGTGCCAGCAGCTTGGGGACAGGGTTTGGCACCGGGGAGCTGTTTTTT. The chain couples TRBV5-6 to TRBJ2-2; the match to TRBD1 covers 8 bases. The V gene end was trimmed by 0 bases and the J gene end by 4 bases; junction bases not matched to a gene: 5. Germline V lookup: CDR1 SGHDT, CDR2 YYEEEE. The CDR3 has 16 amino acids.

CDR3 bases: TGTGCCAGCAGTCCGGGAAGGGACGGAAAGTACCAAGAGACCCAGTACTTC. This gives the protein CASSPGRDGKYQETQYF. V gene TRBV28 combines with J gene TRBJ2-5; D may be TRBD1 or TRBD2 (5 bases each). The CDR3 is 17 amino acids. From germline, CDR1 is MDHEN and CDR2 SYDVKM. The ends were cut back, 5 bases at V and 0 bases at J, with 19 bases in the middle.

This chain joins TRBV5-1 and TRBJ1-2; D call uncertain. CDR1 and CDR2 (germline): SGHRS, YFSETQ. The CDR3 spans 14 residues. V was clipped by 2 bases and J by 3 bases, with 11 bases between them. CDR3 loop: CASSFHGGDYGYTF. As DNA, the CDR3 is TGCGCCAGCAGCTTCCATGGCGGCGACTATGGCTACACCTTC.

This clone was seen a few times. The chain is built from TRBV9 and TRBJ1-1; D ambiguous. Germline lookup yields CDR1 SGDLS and CDR2 YYNGEE. The CDR3 spans 13 residues. Deletions cut 0 bases from V and 3 bases from J, with 6 bases between. The CDR3 DNA sequence: TGTGCCAGCAGCGTAGTGGAGGACACTGAAGCTTTCTTT. Its translation is CASSVVEDTEAFF.

CDR3 residues: CASRSSSGKKYEQYF. The CDR3 DNA reads TGCGCCAGCAGATCGTCTAGCGGGAAGAAGTACGAGCAGTACTTC. The chain uses TRBV5-1 and TRBJ2-7; 9 bases are shared with TRBD2. Germline V gives CDR1 SGHRS, CDR2 YFSETQ. This CDR3 spans 15 amino acids. J lost 4 bases, V lost 5 bases, and 10 bases had no gene match.

The genes are TRBV6-5 and TRBJ2-7; the D is unclear. This CDR3 comprises 14 residues. The V end was cut by 2 bases, the J end by 5 bases, with 13 bases between. Germline V lookup: CDR1 MNHEY, CDR2 SVGAGI. CDR3 nucleotide sequence: TGTGCCAGCAGTTACCGAACCGCCCGTAACGAGCAGTACTTC. Translation: CASSYRTARNEQYF.

The genes are TRBV6-1 and TRBJ1-2; 8 positions match TRBD1. Germline V lookup: CDR1 MNHNS, CDR2 SASEGT. The CDR3 has 12 amino acids. The ends lost 6 bases at V and 7 bases at J; junction bases unmatched: 4. CDR3 sequence: CASSPGGGGYTF. For the CDR3, the DNA is TGTGCCAGCAGCCCAGGGGGCGGTGGCTACACCTTC.